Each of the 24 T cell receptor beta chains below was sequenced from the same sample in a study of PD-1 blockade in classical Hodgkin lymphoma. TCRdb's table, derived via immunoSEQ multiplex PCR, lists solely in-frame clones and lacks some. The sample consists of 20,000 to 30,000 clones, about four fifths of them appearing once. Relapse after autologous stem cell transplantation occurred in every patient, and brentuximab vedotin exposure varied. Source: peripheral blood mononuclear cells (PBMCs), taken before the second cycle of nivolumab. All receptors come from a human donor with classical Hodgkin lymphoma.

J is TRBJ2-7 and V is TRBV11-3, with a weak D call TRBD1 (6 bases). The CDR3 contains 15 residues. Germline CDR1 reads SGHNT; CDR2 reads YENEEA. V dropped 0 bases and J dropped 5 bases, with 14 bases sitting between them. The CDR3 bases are TGTGCCAGCAGCTTAGATTCCGGGACAATCCACGAGCAGTACTTC. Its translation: CASSLDSGTIHEQYF.

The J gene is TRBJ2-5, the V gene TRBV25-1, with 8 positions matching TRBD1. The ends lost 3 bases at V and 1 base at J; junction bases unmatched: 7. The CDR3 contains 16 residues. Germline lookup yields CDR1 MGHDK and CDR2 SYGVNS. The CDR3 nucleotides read TGTGCCAGCAGTGACGCCCCGACAGGGGTCCAAGAGACCCAGTACTTC. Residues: CASSDAPTGVQETQYF. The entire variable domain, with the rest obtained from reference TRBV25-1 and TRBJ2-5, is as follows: EADIYQTPRYLVIGTGKKITLECSQTMGHDKMYWYQQDPGMELHLIHYSYGVNSTEKGDLSSESTVSRIRTEHFPLTLESARPSHTSQYLCASSDAPTGVQETQYFGPGTRLLVL.

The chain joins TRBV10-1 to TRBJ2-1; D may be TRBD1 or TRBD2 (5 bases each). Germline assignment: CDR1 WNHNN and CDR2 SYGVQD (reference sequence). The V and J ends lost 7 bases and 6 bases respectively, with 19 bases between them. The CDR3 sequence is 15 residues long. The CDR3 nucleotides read TGCGCCAGCACCCCGGGACCAGTCCCGGTCAATGAGCAGTTCTTC. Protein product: CASTPGPVPVNEQFF.

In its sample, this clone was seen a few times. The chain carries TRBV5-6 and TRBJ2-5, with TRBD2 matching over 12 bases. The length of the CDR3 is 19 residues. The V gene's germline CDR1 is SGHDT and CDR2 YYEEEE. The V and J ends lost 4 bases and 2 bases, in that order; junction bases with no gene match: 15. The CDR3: CASSPIAASGRAWQETQYF. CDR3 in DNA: TGTGCCAGCAGCCCGATAGCTGCTAGCGGGAGGGCCTGGCAAGAGACCCAGTACTTC.

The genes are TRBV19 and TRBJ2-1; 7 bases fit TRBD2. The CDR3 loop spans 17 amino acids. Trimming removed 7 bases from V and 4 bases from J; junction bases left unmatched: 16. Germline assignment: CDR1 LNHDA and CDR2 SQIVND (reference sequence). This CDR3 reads CASKPTPSSGEYNEQFF. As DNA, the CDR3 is TGTGCCAGTAAACCAACCCCCTCTAGCGGAGAATACAATGAGCAGTTCTTC. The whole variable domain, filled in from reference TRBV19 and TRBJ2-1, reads DGGITQSPKYLFRKEGQNVTLSCEQNLNHDAMYWYRQDPGQGLRLIYYSQIVNDFQKGDIAEGYSVSREKKESFPLTVTSAQKNPTAFYLCASKPTPSSGEYNEQFFGPGTRLTVL.

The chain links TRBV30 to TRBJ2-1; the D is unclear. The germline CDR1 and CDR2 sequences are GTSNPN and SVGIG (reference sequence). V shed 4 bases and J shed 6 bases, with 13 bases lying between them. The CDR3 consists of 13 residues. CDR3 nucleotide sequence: TGTGCCTGGATCAGCCTCTGGGGCAATGAGCAGTTCTTC. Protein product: CAWISLWGNEQFF.

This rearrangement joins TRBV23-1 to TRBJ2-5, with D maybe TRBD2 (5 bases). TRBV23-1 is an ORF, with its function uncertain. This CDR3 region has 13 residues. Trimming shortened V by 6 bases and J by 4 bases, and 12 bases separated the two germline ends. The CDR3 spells CASRASEGETQYF. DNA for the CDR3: TGCGCCAGCAGGGCAAGCGAGGGAGAGACCCAGTACTTC.

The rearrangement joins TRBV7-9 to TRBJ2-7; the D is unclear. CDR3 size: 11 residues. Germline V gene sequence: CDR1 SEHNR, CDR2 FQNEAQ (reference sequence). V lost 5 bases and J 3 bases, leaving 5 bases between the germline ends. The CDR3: CASSHDYEQYF. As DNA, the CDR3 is TGTGCCAGCAGCCACGACTACGAGCAGTACTTC.

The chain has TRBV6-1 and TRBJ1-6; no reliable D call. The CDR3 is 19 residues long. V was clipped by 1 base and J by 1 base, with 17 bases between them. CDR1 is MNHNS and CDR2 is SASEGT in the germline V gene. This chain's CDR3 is CASSEVVVALSSYNSPLHF. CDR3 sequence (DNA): TGTGCCAGCAGTGAAGTGGTGGTAGCGCTAAGTTCCTATAATTCACCCCTCCACTTT.

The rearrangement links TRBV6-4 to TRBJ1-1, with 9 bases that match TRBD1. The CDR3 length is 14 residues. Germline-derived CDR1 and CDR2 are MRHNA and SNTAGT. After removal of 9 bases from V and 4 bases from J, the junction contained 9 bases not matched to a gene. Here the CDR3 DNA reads TGTGCCAGTAGCCGGGACAGGGTTGGCACTGAAGCTTTCTTT. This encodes CASSRDRVGTEAFF.

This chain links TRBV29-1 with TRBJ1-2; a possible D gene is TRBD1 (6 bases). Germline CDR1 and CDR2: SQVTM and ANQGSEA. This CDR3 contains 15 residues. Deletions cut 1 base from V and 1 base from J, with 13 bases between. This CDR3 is CSVEGSQGINYGYTF. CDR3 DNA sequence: TGCAGCGTTGAAGGGAGTCAGGGGATTAACTATGGCTACACCTTC.

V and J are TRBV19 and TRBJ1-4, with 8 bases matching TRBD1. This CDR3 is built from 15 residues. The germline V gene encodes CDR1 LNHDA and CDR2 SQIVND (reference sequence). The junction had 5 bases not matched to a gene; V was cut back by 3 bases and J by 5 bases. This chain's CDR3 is CASSIGDRRNEKLFF. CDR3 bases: TGTGCCAGTAGTATCGGGGACAGGAGAAATGAAAAACTGTTTTTT.

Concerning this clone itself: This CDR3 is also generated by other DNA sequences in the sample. CDR3 sequence: CASSLDFTGELFF. DNA for the CDR3: TGTGCCAGCAGCCTTGATTTCACCGGGGAGCTGTTTTTT. The V and J genes are TRBV11-3 and TRBJ2-2; D uncertain. The CDR3 totals 13 residues. The V gene lost 5 bases and the J gene lost 4 bases, with 8 bases spanning the gap. Germline CDR1 SGHNT, CDR2 YENEEA.

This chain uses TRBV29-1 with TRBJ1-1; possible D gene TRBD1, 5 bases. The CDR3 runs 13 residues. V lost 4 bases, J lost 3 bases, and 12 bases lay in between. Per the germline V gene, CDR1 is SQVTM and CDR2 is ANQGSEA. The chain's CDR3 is CSVGQGAYTEAFF. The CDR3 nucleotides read TGCAGCGTTGGGCAGGGAGCCTACACTGAAGCTTTCTTT.

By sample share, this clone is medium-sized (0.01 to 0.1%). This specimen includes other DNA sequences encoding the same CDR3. CDR3 DNA sequence: TGTGCCAGTAGTATCGGGACCGCCACTGAAGCTTTCTTT. This sequence encodes CASSIGTATEAFF. V and J are TRBV19 and TRBJ1-1; the D gene is possibly TRBD1 (5 bases). Germline V gene lookup returns CDR1 LNHDA and CDR2 SQIVND (reference sequence). V lost 3 bases to trimming and J lost 4 bases, with 9 bases between them. The CDR3 is made up of 13 amino acids.

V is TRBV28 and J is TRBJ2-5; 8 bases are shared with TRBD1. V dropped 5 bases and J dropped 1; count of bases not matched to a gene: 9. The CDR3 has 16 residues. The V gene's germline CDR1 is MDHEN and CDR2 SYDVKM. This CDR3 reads CASSRTGKGGQETQYF. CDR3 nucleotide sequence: TGTGCCAGCAGTCGGACAGGGAAAGGGGGCCAAGAGACCCAGTACTTC.

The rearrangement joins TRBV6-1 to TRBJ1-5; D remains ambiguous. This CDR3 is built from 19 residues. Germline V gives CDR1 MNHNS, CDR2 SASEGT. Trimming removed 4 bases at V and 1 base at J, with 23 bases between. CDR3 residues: CASSARSLFEQLSNQPQHF. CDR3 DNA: TGTGCCAGCAGTGCCCGGAGTCTTTTCGAACAACTCAGCAATCAGCCCCAGCATTTT.

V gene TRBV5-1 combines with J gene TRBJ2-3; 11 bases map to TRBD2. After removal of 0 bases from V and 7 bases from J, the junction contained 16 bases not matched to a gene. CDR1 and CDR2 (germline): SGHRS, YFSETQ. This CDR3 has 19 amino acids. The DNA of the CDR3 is TGCGCCAGCAGCTTGGTTGCTGGGCTAGCGGGAGGAGGAGGGAATACGCAGTATTTT. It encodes CASSLVAGLAGGGGNTQYF.

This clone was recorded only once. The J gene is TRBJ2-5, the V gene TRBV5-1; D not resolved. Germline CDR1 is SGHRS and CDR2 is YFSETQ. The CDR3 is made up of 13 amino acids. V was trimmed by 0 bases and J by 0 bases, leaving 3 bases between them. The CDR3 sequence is CASSLGDQETQYF. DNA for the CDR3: TGCGCCAGCAGCTTGGGGGACCAAGAGACCCAGTACTTC.

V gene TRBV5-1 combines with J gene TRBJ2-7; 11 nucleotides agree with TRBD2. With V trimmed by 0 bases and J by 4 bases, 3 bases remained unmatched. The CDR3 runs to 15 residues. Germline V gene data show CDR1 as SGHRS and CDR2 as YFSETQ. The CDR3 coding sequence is TGCGCCAGCAGCTTGGTTAGCGGGAGGGGGTACGAGCAGTACTTC. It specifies CASSLVSGRGYEQYF. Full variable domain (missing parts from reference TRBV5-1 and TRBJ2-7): KAGVTQTPRYLIKTRGQQVTLSCSPISGHRSVSWYQQTPGQGLQFLFEYFSETQRNKGNFPGRFSGRQFSNSRSEMNVSTLELGDSALYLCASSLVSGRGYEQYFGPGTRLTVT.

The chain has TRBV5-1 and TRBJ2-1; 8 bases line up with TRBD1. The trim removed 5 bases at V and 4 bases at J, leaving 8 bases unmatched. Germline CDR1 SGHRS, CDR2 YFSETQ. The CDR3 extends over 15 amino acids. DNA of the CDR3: TGCGCCAGCAGGCAGACCGGGACAGGTTACAATGAGCAGTTCTTC. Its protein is CASRQTGTGYNEQFF.

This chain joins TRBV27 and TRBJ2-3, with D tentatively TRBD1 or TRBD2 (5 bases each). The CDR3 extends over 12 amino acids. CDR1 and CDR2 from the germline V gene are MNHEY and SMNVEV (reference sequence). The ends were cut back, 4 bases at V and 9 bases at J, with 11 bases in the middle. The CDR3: CASSSRGETQYF. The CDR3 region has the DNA TGTGCCAGCAGTTCGAGGGGAGAAACGCAGTATTTT.

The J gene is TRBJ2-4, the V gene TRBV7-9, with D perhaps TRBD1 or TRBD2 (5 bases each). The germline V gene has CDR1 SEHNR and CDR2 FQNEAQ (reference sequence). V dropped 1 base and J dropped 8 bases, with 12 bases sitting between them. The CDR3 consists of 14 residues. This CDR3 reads CASSLGDPIDIQYF. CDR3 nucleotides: TGTGCCAGCAGCTTAGGGGACCCGATAGACATTCAGTACTTC.

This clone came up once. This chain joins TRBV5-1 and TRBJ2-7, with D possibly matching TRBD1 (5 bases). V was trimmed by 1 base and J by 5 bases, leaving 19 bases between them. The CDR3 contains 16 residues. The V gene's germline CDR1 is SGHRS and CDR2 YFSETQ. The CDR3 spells CASSLSLRAGSDEQYF. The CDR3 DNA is TGCGCCAGCAGCTTGTCCCTACGGGCAGGGTCAGACGAGCAGTACTTC.